The 23 T cell receptor beta chains below were found in one sample sequenced in a study of blood T cell repertoires in COVID-19. Using immunoSEQ multiplex PCR, the repertoire was profiled, and TCRdb retains in-frame clones only, with some absent. The data show some 490,000 clones, 80% to 90% seen once. Sequencing used PBMCs or T cells enriched from blood (not recorded which). These receptors all stem from a woman in her fifties or sixties who had recovered from COVID-19.

The chain recombines TRBV11-3 with TRBJ1-2, with 8 bases identical to TRBD1. Unmatched junction bases numbered 10, after V lost 2 bases and J lost 2 bases. Germline V gene data show CDR1 as SGHNT and CDR2 as YENEEA. The CDR3 extends over 17 amino acids. DNA of the CDR3: TGTGCCAGCAGCTTACCGCCAGGGACAGGCGTGAACTATGGCTACACCTTC. Amino acids: CASSLPPGTGVNYGYTF.

The chain links TRBV27 to TRBJ1-6, with a weak D call TRBD1 (6 bases). Germline values: CDR1 MNHEY, CDR2 SMNVEV (reference sequence). Between the trimmed V and J ends, which lost 3 bases and 0 bases, there was a span of 15 bases. The CDR3 consists of 18 residues. The CDR3 sequence is CASSFKGVGSSYNSPLHF. CDR3 coding DNA: TGTGCCAGCAGTTTCAAGGGGGTGGGGAGCTCCTATAATTCACCCCTCCACTTT.

The chain has TRBV6-5 and TRBJ1-5, with a weak D call TRBD1 (5 bases). The CDR3 sequence is 14 residues long. Germline V gene lookup returns CDR1 MNHEY and CDR2 SVGAGI. V lost 6 bases to trimming and J lost 3 bases, with 12 bases between them. This CDR3 reads CASSADRHNQPQHF. The CDR3 DNA follows: TGTGCCAGCAGCGCTGACAGACACAATCAGCCCCAGCATTTT.

CDR3 in DNA: TGTGCCAGCAGCTTGGCCTGGACAGGGGGCTCCTATGGCTACACCTTC. Protein sequence: CASSLAWTGGSYGYTF. The rearrangement uses TRBV5-6 and TRBJ1-2; 11 bases agree with TRBD1. Germline CDR1 SGHDT, CDR2 YYEEEE. The V gene end was trimmed by 0 bases and the J gene end by 4 bases; junction bases not matched to a gene: 5. The CDR3 has 16 residues.

The V call is TRBV7-9, the J call TRBJ1-6; the match to TRBD1 covers 9 bases. The CDR3 covers 14 residues. J gave up 8 bases and V 5 bases, and 4 bases lay outside the gene matches. Germline assignment: CDR1 SEHNR and CDR2 FQNEAQ (reference sequence). The CDR3 protein is CASSTRDRDSPLHF. CDR3 coding DNA: TGTGCCAGCAGCACCCGGGACAGGGATTCACCCCTCCACTTT.

The V gene is TRBV7-2, the J gene TRBJ2-5; 9 bases align to TRBD2. This CDR3 contains 16 residues. Trimming cost V 4 bases and J 2 bases; bases outside gene matches: 8. Germline-derived CDR1 and CDR2 are SGHTA and FQGNSA. The CDR3 region has the DNA TGTGCCAGCAGCTACGGACTAGCGAGATATCAAGAGACCCAGTACTTC. Its protein is CASSYGLARYQETQYF. Based on the CDR3 plus reference TRBV7-2 and TRBJ2-5, the full variable domain is GAGVSQSPSNKVTEKGKDVELRCDPISGHTALYWYRQSLGQGLEFLIYFQGNSAPDKSGLPSDRFSAERTGGSVSTLTIQRTQQEDSAVYLCASSYGLARYQETQYFGPGTRLLVL.

This chain uses TRBV18 with TRBJ1-1; D unresolved. V was shortened by 3 bases and J by 3 bases, with 8 bases between the two germline ends. Germline V gene sequence: CDR1 KGHSH, CDR2 LQKENI. The CDR3 is 13 amino acids. As DNA, the CDR3 is TGTGCCAGCTCACCCACAGTCGACACTGAAGCTTTCTTT. Amino acids: CASSPTVDTEAFF.

V is TRBV6-5 and J is TRBJ1-5, with a weak D call TRBD1 (6 bases). The CDR3 is made up of 14 amino acids. The V and J ends lost 5 bases and 5 bases respectively, with 13 bases between them. The germline gives CDR1 MNHEY, CDR2 SVGAGI. DNA of the CDR3: TGTGCCAGCAGTATGGGGACAACCTATCAGCCCCAGCATTTT. Its translation: CASSMGTTYQPQHF.

This clone appeared a few times. V is TRBV6-1 and J is TRBJ1-5, with D unresolved. Trimming took off 0 bases at V and 6 bases at J, with 12 bases between the two ends. The CDR3 extends over 15 amino acids. CDR1 MNHNS and CDR2 SASEGT come from the germline V gene. CDR3: CASSEAGSRLQPQHF. Written as DNA, the CDR3 is TGTGCCAGCAGTGAAGCCGGGAGCCGTCTTCAGCCCCAGCATTTT.

This clone was counted a few times. Other nucleotide sequences from this sample produce the same CDR3. J is TRBJ1-5 and V is TRBV10-3, with D tentatively TRBD1 (6 bases). The CDR3 has 14 amino acids. The V gene lost 4 bases and the J gene lost 1 base, with 8 bases spanning the gap. Germline V gene sequence: CDR1 ENHRY, CDR2 SYGVKD. The CDR3 spells CAISGTASNQPQHF. CDR3 nucleotides: TGTGCCATCAGTGGGACAGCGAGCAATCAGCCCCAGCATTTT.

The chain employs TRBV19 and TRBJ1-3; perhaps TRBD1 as D (5 bases). V was trimmed by 7 bases and J by 0 bases, leaving 10 bases between them. The length of the CDR3 is 14 residues. Per germline, CDR1 LNHDA and CDR2 SQIVND (reference sequence). CDR3 loop: CASIDRFSGNTIYF. CDR3 in DNA: TGTGCCAGTATCGACAGATTCTCTGGAAACACCATATATTTT.

V gene TRBV5-1 combines with J gene TRBJ1-1; possible D gene TRBD1, 5 bases. Deletions cut 3 bases from V and 1 base from J, with 13 bases between. The germline V gene has CDR1 SGHRS and CDR2 YFSETQ. The CDR3 has 15 amino acids. The CDR3 reads CASSSGGAGNTEAFF. CDR3 bases: TGCGCCAGCAGCTCGGGAGGGGCCGGGAACACTGAAGCTTTCTTT.

V gene TRBV27 combines with J gene TRBJ1-4; 9 nucleotides line up with TRBD1. CDR3 length: 17 residues. V trimming: 4 bases; J trimming: 5 bases; junction bases outside the gene matches: 11. Per germline, CDR1 MNHEY and CDR2 SMNVEV (reference sequence). CDR3 sequence reads: CASSSQQGAWGNEKLFF. The CDR3 DNA sequence: TGTGCCAGCAGTTCCCAACAGGGGGCGTGGGGGAATGAAAAACTGTTTTTT.

The rearrangement uses TRBV19 and TRBJ2-6; D uncertain. This CDR3 region has 16 residues. Germline lookup yields CDR1 LNHDA and CDR2 SQIVND (reference sequence). Deletions cut 0 bases from V and 0 bases from J, with 6 bases between. DNA of the CDR3: TGTGCCAGTAGTATAGAAGCTTTCTCTGGGGCCAACGTCCTGACTTTC. The encoded protein is CASSIEAFSGANVLTF. The full variable domain, its missing parts supplied by reference TRBV19 and TRBJ2-6, is DGGITQSPKYLFRKEGQNVTLSCEQNLNHDAMYWYRQDPGQGLRLIYYSQIVNDFQKGDIAEGYSVSREKKESFPLTVTSAQKNPTAFYLCASSIEAFSGANVLTFGAGSRLTVL.

This chain links TRBV18 with TRBJ1-2; 11 positions agree with TRBD1. CDR3 length equals 15 residues. Germline V gene lookup returns CDR1 KGHSH and CDR2 LQKENI. V shed 6 bases, J shed 5 bases, and the junction held 8 bases outside the gene matches. The chain's CDR3 is CASSPGQGAAYGYTF. CDR3 sequence (DNA): TGTGCCAGCTCCCCTGGACAGGGGGCAGCATATGGCTACACCTTC.

The chain recombines TRBV10-1 with TRBJ2-3, with 8 bases lining up with TRBD2. V lost 3 bases and J lost 1; bases outside the gene matches: 3. Germline assignment: CDR1 WNHNN and CDR2 SYGVQD (reference sequence). This CDR3 region has 15 residues. CDR3 protein: CASSDGGAGTDTQYF. CDR3 DNA sequence: TGCGCCAGCAGTGACGGGGGGGCCGGCACAGATACGCAGTATTTT.

This clone was found a few times. The junction and the germline gene differ at one end; a read error may be behind it. The V and J genes are TRBV5-1 and TRBJ1-1; D might be TRBD1 (5 bases). The CDR3 length is 14 residues. Germline V gene lookup returns CDR1 SGHRS and CDR2 YFSETQ. DNA of the CDR3: TGCGCCAGCATCTTGGGGAGGGGGAACACTGAAGCTTTCTTT. Amino acids: CASILGRGNTEAFF.

This clone was seen just once. J is TRBJ1-3 and V is TRBV5-1; 11 positions match TRBD1. Trimming cost V 0 bases and J 0 bases; bases outside gene matches: 5. This CDR3 has 18 amino acids. The germline CDR1 and CDR2 sequences are SGHRS and YFSETQ. The CDR3 DNA reads as TGCGCCAGCAGCTTGGGGACAGGGGGCCAGAGCTCTGGAAACACCATATATTTT. Protein product: CASSLGTGGQSSGNTIYF.

The rearrangement links TRBV5-1 to TRBJ2-3, with 11 bases that match TRBD1. The germline CDR1 and CDR2 sequences are SGHRS and YFSETQ. With 5 bases clipped from V and 4 bases from J, the junction kept 6 bases outside the gene matches. This CDR3 has 15 amino acids. CDR3 amino acids: CASSREGQGADTQYF. Written as DNA, the CDR3 is TGCGCCAGCAGTCGGGAGGGACAGGGGGCAGATACGCAGTATTTT.

The rearrangement links TRBV2 to TRBJ1-1; a possible D gene is TRBD1 (6 bases). With 6 bases removed from V and 0 bases from J, the gap between germline ends came to 11 bases. The germline CDR1 and CDR2 sequences are SNHLY and FYNNEI. The CDR3 has 14 residues. The CDR3 DNA sequence: TGTGCCAGCAGCCGGACAGACTTGAACACTGAAGCTTTCTTT. Translating gives CASSRTDLNTEAFF.

The chain employs TRBV24-1 and TRBJ2-5; no clear D. The CDR3 covers 14 residues. From germline, CDR1 is KGHDR and CDR2 SFDVKD. V was cut by 0 bases and J by 5 bases, with 9 bases left in between. The CDR3 bases are TGTGCCACCAGTGATTTGCTAATCCCGGAGACCCAGTACTTC. Translating gives CATSDLLIPETQYF.

This chain connects TRBV15 to TRBJ1-6; 8 bases are shared with TRBD1. Germline trimming cut 3 bases from V and 9 bases from J; bases unmatched to any gene: 4. Looked up from germline, CDR1 is LNHNV and CDR2 is YYDKDF (reference sequence). This CDR3 is built from 14 residues. The CDR3 DNA follows: TGTGCCACCAGCAGGGGGGACAGGAGTTCACCCCTCCACTTT. This codes for CATSRGDRSSPLHF.

The chain carries TRBV6-6 and TRBJ2-3, with TRBD1 identical over 10 bases. Germline V CDR1 and CDR2: MNHNY, SVGAGI (reference sequence). J gave up 6 bases and V 6 bases, and 6 bases lay outside the gene matches. The CDR3 contains 14 residues. The DNA of the CDR3 is TGTGCCAGCAGGAGAGGACAGGGGGGGGATACGCAGTATTTT. It translates to CASRRGQGGDTQYF.